This T cell receptor beta chain derives from a study of T cell changes during pregnancy in multiple sclerosis. The repertoire was sequenced with immunoSEQ multiplex PCR; TCRdb's copy has only in-frame clones and lacks some. The sample records tens of thousands of clones, 89% being singletons. Only a few counts were recorded for this clone. Trimming pared 0 bases from V and 4 bases from J, leaving 7 bases between. The CDR3 sequence is 14 residues long. The germline gives CDR1 WNHNN, CDR2 SYGVQD (reference sequence). This sample comprised CD8+ T cells from peripheral blood mononuclear cells, obtained in the second trimester of pregnancy. The chain employs TRBV10-1 and TRBJ2-1; D is undetermined. This clonotype was sampled from a female donor with multiple sclerosis, enrolled in a pregnancy study. The CDR3 is CASSESSPYNEQFF. The DNA of the CDR3 is TGCGCCAGCAGTGAGTCCTCTCCTTACAATGAGCAGTTCTTC.